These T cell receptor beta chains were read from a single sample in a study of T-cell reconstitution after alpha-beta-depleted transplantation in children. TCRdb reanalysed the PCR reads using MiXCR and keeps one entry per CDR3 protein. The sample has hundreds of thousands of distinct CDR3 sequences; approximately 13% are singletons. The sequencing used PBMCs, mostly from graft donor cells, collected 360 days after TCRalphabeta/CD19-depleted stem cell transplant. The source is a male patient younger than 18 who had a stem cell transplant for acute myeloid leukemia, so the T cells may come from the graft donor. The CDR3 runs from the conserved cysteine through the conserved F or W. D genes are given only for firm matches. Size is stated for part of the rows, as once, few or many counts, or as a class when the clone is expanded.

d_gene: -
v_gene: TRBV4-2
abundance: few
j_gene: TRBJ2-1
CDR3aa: CASSSDQRDEQFF
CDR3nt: TGTGCCAGCAGCTCCGATCAACGGGATGAGCAGTTCTTC

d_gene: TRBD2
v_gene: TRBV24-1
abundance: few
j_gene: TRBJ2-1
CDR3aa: CATSDFNSGRSYNEQFF
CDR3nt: TGTGCCACCAGTGATTTTAATAGCGGGAGGTCCTACAATGAGCAGTTCTTC

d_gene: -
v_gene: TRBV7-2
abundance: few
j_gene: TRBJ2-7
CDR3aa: CATRITYEQYF
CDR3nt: TGTGCTACTCGAATCACCTACGAGCAGTACTTC

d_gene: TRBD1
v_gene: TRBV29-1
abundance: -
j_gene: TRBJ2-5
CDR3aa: CSVGGVRTGGLETQYF
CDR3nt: TGCAGCGTTGGGGGGGTCCGGACAGGGGGCTTGGAGACCCAGTACTTC

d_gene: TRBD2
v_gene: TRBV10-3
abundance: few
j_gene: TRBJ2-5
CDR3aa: CAISESIGASGAYQETQYF
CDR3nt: TGTGCCATCAGTGAGTCGATAGGGGCTAGCGGGGCCTACCAAGAGACCCAGTACTTC

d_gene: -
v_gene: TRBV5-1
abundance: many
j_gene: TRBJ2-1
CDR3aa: CASSNDVLSSYNEQFF
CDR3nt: TGCGCCAGCAGCAACGACGTCCTGAGCTCCTACAATGAGCAGTTCTTC

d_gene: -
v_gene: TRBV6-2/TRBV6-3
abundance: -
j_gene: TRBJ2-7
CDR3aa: CASSRRRGALNEQYF
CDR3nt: TGTGCCAGCAGCCGGCGCAGGGGGGCGCTGAACGAGCAGTACTTC

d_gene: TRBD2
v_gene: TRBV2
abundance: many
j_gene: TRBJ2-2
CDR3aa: CASRAGTSGVGELFF
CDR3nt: TGTGCCAGCAGGGCCGGGACTAGCGGGGTCGGGGAGCTGTTTTTT

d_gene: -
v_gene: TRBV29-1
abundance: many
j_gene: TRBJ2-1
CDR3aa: CSVGARFRDNEQFF
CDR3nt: TGCAGCGTTGGGGCTAGATTTAGGGACAATGAGCAGTTCTTC

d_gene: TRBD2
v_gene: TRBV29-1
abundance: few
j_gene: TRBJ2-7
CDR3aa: CSVGAGGPLGEQYF
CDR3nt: TGCAGCGTTGGGGCGGGAGGGCCGTTGGGGGAGCAGTACTTC

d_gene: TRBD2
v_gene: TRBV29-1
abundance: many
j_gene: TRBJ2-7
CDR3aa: CSVESLADEQYF
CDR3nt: TGCAGCGTTGAAAGTCTAGCGGACGAGCAGTACTTC

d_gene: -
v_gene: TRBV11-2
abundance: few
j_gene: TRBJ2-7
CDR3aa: CASSLDTGREQYF
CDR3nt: TGTGCCAGCAGCTTAGATACAGGGCGCGAGCAGTACTTC

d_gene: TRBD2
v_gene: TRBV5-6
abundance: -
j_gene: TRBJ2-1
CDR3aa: CASRLGTSGSLGNEQFF
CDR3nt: TGTGCCAGCAGGTTAGGGACTAGCGGGAGTCTTGGTAATGAGCAGTTCTTC

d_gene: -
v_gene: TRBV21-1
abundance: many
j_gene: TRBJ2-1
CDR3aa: CATTGTPYNEQFF
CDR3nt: TGTGCCACGACAGGGACTCCCTACAATGAGCAGTTCTTC

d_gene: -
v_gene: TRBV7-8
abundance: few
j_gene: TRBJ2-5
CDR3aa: CASSTPSEVVRETQYF
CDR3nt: TGTGCCAGCAGCACCCCCTCGGAGGTAGTCAGGGAGACCCAGTACTTC

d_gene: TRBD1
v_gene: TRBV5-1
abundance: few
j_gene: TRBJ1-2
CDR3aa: CASSLTNQPGGYGYTF
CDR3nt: TGCGCCAGCAGCTTGACCAACCAGCCAGGGGGATATGGCTACACCTTC

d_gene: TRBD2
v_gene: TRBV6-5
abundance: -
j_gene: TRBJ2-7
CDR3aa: CASSWAVPRLAGPNYEQYF
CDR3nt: TGTGCCAGCAGTTGGGCAGTCCCGAGACTAGCGGGGCCAAACTACGAGCAGTACTTC

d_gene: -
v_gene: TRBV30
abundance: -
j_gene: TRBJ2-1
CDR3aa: CAWSVYGGNNEQFF
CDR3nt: TGTGCCTGGAGTGTATATGGAGGGAACAATGAGCAGTTCTTC

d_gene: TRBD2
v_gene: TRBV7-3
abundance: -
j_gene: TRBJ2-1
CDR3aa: CASSLDSRGGRYNEQFF
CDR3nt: TGTGCCAGCAGCTTAGATTCGAGGGGAGGGCGTTACAATGAGCAGTTCTTC

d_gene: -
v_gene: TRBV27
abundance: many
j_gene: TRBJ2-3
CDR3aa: CASSFREHPSDTQYF
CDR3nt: TGTGCCAGCAGTTTCCGGGAGCACCCCTCAGATACGCAGTATTTT

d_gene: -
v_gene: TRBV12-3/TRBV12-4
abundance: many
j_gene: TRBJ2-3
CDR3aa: CASSSWTPRTDTQYF
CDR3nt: TGTGCCAGCAGTTCCTGGACCCCCCGCACAGATACGCAGTATTTT

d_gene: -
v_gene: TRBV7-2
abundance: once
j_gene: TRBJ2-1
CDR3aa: CASSPQLGDSYNEQFF
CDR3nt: TGTGCCAGCAGCCCCCAGCTCGGGGACTCCTACAATGAGCAGTTCTTC

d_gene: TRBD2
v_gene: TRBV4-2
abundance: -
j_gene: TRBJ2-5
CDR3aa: CASSPTKLAGGGYGETQYF
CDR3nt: TGTGCCAGCAGCCCTACGAAACTAGCGGGAGGAGGCTACGGAGAGACCCAGTACTTC

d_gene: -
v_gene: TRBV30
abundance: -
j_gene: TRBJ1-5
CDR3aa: CAWRQRTADQPQHF
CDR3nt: TGTGCCTGGAGGCAAAGGACAGCCGATCAGCCCCAGCATTTT

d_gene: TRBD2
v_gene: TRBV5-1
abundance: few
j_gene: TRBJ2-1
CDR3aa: CASSHRLAGVSSYNEQFF
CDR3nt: TGCGCCAGCAGCCACCGACTAGCGGGAGTGAGCTCCTACAATGAGCAGTTCTTC

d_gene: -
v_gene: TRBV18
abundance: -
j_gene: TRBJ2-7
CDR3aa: CASSPFPLGMEQYF
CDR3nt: TGTGCCAGCTCACCATTCCCTCTAGGGATGGAGCAGTACTTC

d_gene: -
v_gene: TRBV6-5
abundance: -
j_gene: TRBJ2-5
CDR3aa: CASSYSGTVERETQYF
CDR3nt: TGTGCCAGCAGTTACTCCGGAACTGTAGAGAGAGAGACCCAGTACTTC

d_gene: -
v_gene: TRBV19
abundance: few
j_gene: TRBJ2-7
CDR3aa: CASSPHRAGYEQYF
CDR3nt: TGTGCCAGTAGTCCCCACCGCGCAGGGTACGAGCAGTACTTC